One sample yielded the 2 T cell receptor beta chains listed below, sequenced in a study of blood T cell repertoires in COVID-19. Generated by immunoSEQ multiplex PCR, the TCRdb table keeps only in-frame clones and is missing some. This table holds roughly 260,000 clones, 87% found once. Sequencing input: PBMCs or T cells enriched from blood (not recorded which). The origin of the receptors is a woman aged 25 to 45 with acute COVID-19.

The chain is built from TRBV18 and TRBJ1-6; D unclear. Germline-derived CDR1 and CDR2 are KGHSH and LQKENI. Trimming shortened V by 4 bases and J by 7 bases, and 14 bases separated the two germline ends. The CDR3 extends over 15 amino acids. The CDR3 bases are TGTGCCAGCTCACGAGTACCGGGGTCAAATTCACCCCTCCACTTT. Translation: CASSRVPGSNSPLHF.

This sequence joins TRBV5-1 and TRBJ1-2; 9 bases fit TRBD1. The CDR3 runs to 16 residues. Germline CDR1 and CDR2: SGHRS and YFSETQ. V gave up 4 bases and J gave up 8 bases; unmatched junction bases: 15. The CDR3 DNA sequence: TGCGCCAGCAGCCCCGGCGGTAACAACAGGGGGCAGGGCTACACCTTC. Amino acid sequence: CASSPGGNNRGQGYTF.